A single sample gave rise to the 25 T cell receptor beta chains below, sequenced in a study of graft-versus-host responses after intestinal transplantation. These TCRs' antigens remain unknown. The method was immunoSEQ multiplex PCR; TCRdb's version includes in-frame clones alone and lacks a portion of them. The data show about 85,000 clones, approximately 90% seen once. The specimen was unstimulated CD8+ T cells sorted from spleen or lymph node cells, collected before transplant. These TCRs come from a human donor who was the organ donor for an intestinal transplant.

The sample holds one count of this clone. V gene TRBV4-1 combines with J gene TRBJ2-7, with TRBD1 matching over 8 bases. V lost 0 bases, J lost 6 bases, and 7 bases stayed unmatched. Germline CDR1 reads MGHRA; CDR2 reads YSYEKL. The CDR3 totals 15 residues. CDR3: CASSQEGQAAGEQYF. The CDR3 DNA follows: TGCGCCAGCAGCCAAGAGGGACAGGCCGCTGGCGAGCAGTACTTC.

The chain joins TRBV7-7 to TRBJ2-5, with D tentatively TRBD2 (5 bases). The CDR3 loop spans 15 amino acids. V was pared by 5 bases and J by 5 bases, with 18 bases between. Per germline, CDR1 SSHAT and CDR2 FNYEAQ (reference sequence). The CDR3 region is CASSRKAGGEETQYF. For the CDR3, the DNA is TGTGCCAGCAGCAGAAAGGCGGGTGGAGAGGAGACCCAGTACTTC.

The chain combines TRBV6-5 with TRBJ2-4; D remains unclear. This CDR3 is 13 amino acids long. The V end lost 8 bases, the J end lost 0 bases, and 8 bases lay between the germline ends. CDR1 is MNHEY, CDR2 SVGAGI, per germline. The CDR3 DNA reads as TGTGCCAGCGCCGGTCTAGCCAAAAACATTCAGTACTTC. Amino acids: CASAGLAKNIQYF.

This clone was seen once. The genes are TRBV9 and TRBJ1-3; D is undetermined. The CDR3 loop spans 15 amino acids. Trimming cost V 3 bases and J 0 bases, with 10 bases left between them. CDR1 is SGDLS, CDR2 YYNGEE, per germline. CDR3 coding DNA: TGTGCCAGCAGCGCAGACTCCAGCTCTGGAAACACCATATATTTT. Its translation: CASSADSSSGNTIYF.

This clone rates as medium-sized. Distinct nucleotide sequences in the sample also encode this CDR3. This CDR3 reads CATSRDLGRYNEQFF. CDR3 DNA: TGTGCCACCAGCAGAGATCTTGGCCGTTACAATGAGCAGTTCTTC. The V gene is TRBV15, the J gene TRBJ2-1, with D unresolved. V was shortened by 0 bases and J by 4 bases, with 10 bases between the two germline ends. Germline V gene sequence: CDR1 LNHNV, CDR2 YYDKDF (reference sequence). The CDR3 loop spans 15 amino acids. The whole variable domain, remainder taken from reference TRBV15 and TRBJ2-1, is DAMVIQNPRYQVTQFGKPVTLSCSQTLNHNVMYWYQQKSSQAPKLLFHYYDKDFNNEADTPDNFQSRRPNTSFCFLDIRSPGLGDTAMYLCATSRDLGRYNEQFFGPGTRLTVL.

V usage is TRBV6-5 and J usage is TRBJ2-7; 8 bases are shared with TRBD2. Trimming removed 0 bases from V and 6 bases from J; junction bases left unmatched: 4. This CDR3 region has 14 residues. Germline V gene lookup returns CDR1 MNHEY and CDR2 SVGAGI. CDR3 DNA sequence: TGTGCCAGCAGTTACTCCAGCGGGAGATTCGAGCAGTACTTC. It is translated as CASSYSSGRFEQYF.

This chain uses TRBV19 with TRBJ2-7, with 9 bases matching TRBD1. Germline CDR1 LNHDA, CDR2 SQIVND (reference sequence). Trimming removed 8 bases from V and 1 base from J; junction bases left unmatched: 6. The CDR3 extends over 14 amino acids. The CDR3 nucleotides are TGTGCCAGTGAACCGACAGGGGGTTCCTACGAGCAGTACTTC. Its protein product is CASEPTGGSYEQYF. Variable domain in full (rest from reference TRBV19 and TRBJ2-7): DGGITQSPKYLFRKEGQNVTLSCEQNLNHDAMYWYRQDPGQGLRLIYYSQIVNDFQKGDIAEGYSVSREKKESFPLTVTSAQKNPTAFYLCASEPTGGSYEQYFGPGTRLTVT.

V gene TRBV4-1 combines with J gene TRBJ1-6; D is unresolved. V lost 0 bases and J lost 7, with 7 bases in between. CDR1 MGHRA and CDR2 YSYEKL come from the germline V gene. This CDR3 comprises 14 residues. The CDR3 is CASSQDFGNSPLHF. The CDR3 nucleotides read TGCGCCAGCAGCCAAGATTTTGGGAATTCACCCCTCCACTTT.

The chain uses TRBV30 and TRBJ2-7; maybe TRBD2 (5 bases). V was cut by 2 bases and J by 0 bases, with 8 bases left in between. The CDR3 consists of 13 residues. Germline loops: CDR1 GTSNPN, CDR2 SVGIG (reference sequence). CDR3: CAWSPDSSYEQYF. The CDR3 DNA follows: TGTGCCTGGAGTCCGGACTCCTCCTACGAGCAGTACTTC.

This clone appeared a few times. J is TRBJ2-7 and V is TRBV5-5; the match to TRBD1 covers 7 bases. Germline-derived CDR1 and CDR2 are SGHKS and YYEKEE (reference sequence). The junction had 5 bases not matched to a gene; V was cut back by 0 bases and J by 2 bases. The CDR3 is 15 amino acids. CDR3 bases: TGTGCCAGCAGCTTGGGGACAGGTGGGACCTACGAGCAGTACTTC. Translation: CASSLGTGGTYEQYF.

Only a few counts were recorded for this clone. The CDR3 DNA follows: TGTGCCAGCAGTGAATTAGTAGCGGGGGTTTTCCAAGAGACCCAGTACTTC. It specifies CASSELVAGVFQETQYF. The chain recombines TRBV6-1 with TRBJ2-5, with TRBD2 matching 9 bases. This CDR3 is 17 amino acids long. Germline CDR1 MNHNS, CDR2 SASEGT. V trimming: 2 bases; J trimming: 1 base; junction bases outside the gene matches: 8.

The chain employs TRBV2 and TRBJ2-7; the match to TRBD2 covers 10 bases. The CDR3 is 14 residues long. CDR1 and CDR2 from the germline V gene are SNHLY and FYNNEI. V shed 5 bases, J shed 3 bases, and the junction held 4 bases outside the gene matches. In DNA form, the CDR3 reads TGTGCCAGCAGTCGAGGGACTAGCGTCTACGAGCAGTACTTC. It encodes CASSRGTSVYEQYF.

The J gene is TRBJ2-5, the V gene TRBV14; 11 bases are shared with TRBD2. The germline V gene encodes CDR1 SGHDN and CDR2 FVKESK. The CDR3 runs 19 residues. The J segment lost 5 bases and the V segment lost 0 bases, leaving 14 bases of the junction unmatched. In DNA, the CDR3 is TGTGCCAGCAGCCAAGATCCCATGGGGACTAGCGGCTCTCCGGAGACCCAGTACTTC. It codes for CASSQDPMGTSGSPETQYF.

This chain uses TRBV27 with TRBJ2-3, with 11 bases lining up with TRBD2. Looked up from germline, CDR1 is MNHEY and CDR2 is SMNVEV (reference sequence). This CDR3 spans 17 amino acids. V trimming: 2 bases; J trimming: 4 bases; junction bases outside the gene matches: 8. The CDR3 bases are TGTGCCAGCAGTTTAATAAGGCTAGCGGGAGGCCCAGATACGCAGTATTTT. Translation gives CASSLIRLAGGPDTQYF.

The V and J genes are TRBV6-1 and TRBJ1-2; D call uncertain. The CDR3 length is 13 residues. Germline assignment: CDR1 MNHNS and CDR2 SASEGT. With 4 bases removed from V and 5 bases from J, the gap between germline ends came to 11 bases. CDR3 bases: TGTGCCAGCAGTGGCTCCTCAGGATATGGCTACACCTTC. Protein sequence: CASSGSSGYGYTF.

The chain recombines TRBV10-3 with TRBJ2-1; perhaps TRBD2 as D (6 bases). V lost 2 bases and J 4 bases, leaving 12 bases between the germline ends. Germline V gene sequence: CDR1 ENHRY, CDR2 SYGVKD. The CDR3 is 15 residues long. This chain's CDR3 is CAISEKSGYYNEQFF. The CDR3 nucleotides read TGTGCCATCAGTGAGAAAAGCGGGTATTACAATGAGCAGTTCTTC.

The chain couples TRBV19 to TRBJ2-3; D is ambiguous. V gave up 7 bases and J gave up 2 bases, with 10 bases separating them. This CDR3 is built from 13 residues. The V gene's germline CDR1 is LNHDA and CDR2 SQIVND (reference sequence). The DNA for the CDR3 is TGTGCCAGTACTCCAAGCAACACAGATACGCAGTATTTT. Amino acids: CASTPSNTDTQYF.

The chain is built from TRBV11-2 and TRBJ1-1; perhaps TRBD1 as D (6 bases). V lost 0 bases and J 7 bases, leaving 15 bases between the germline ends. Germline V gene data show CDR1 as SGHAT and CDR2 as FQNNGV. The length of the CDR3 is 15 residues. The CDR3 DNA follows: TGTGCCAGCAGCTTAGAAAGGGGGGGGTATAGTGAAGCTTTCTTT. Its translation is CASSLERGGYSEAFF.

The J gene is TRBJ2-2, the V gene TRBV6-6; D not resolved. This CDR3 comprises 16 residues. Trimming removed 2 bases at V and 3 bases at J, with 13 bases between. Per germline, CDR1 MNHNY and CDR2 SVGAGI (reference sequence). The CDR3 loop is CASSYPYGDDTGELFF. Here the CDR3 DNA reads TGTGCCAGCAGTTACCCCTATGGGGATGACACCGGGGAGCTGTTTTTT.

The chain has TRBV18 and TRBJ2-7; 8 bases fit TRBD1. CDR1 and CDR2 (germline): KGHSH, LQKENI. The J segment lost 4 bases and the V segment lost 1 base, leaving 12 bases of the junction unmatched. The length of the CDR3 is 17 residues. CDR3 region: CASSPLDRDLLPYEQYF. The CDR3 nucleotides are TGTGCCAGCTCACCACTGGACAGGGATCTACTACCTTACGAGCAGTACTTC.

This chain connects TRBV6-1 to TRBJ2-5; 9 bases map to TRBD2. Germline CDR1 and CDR2: MNHNS and SASEGT. The V gene end was trimmed by 5 bases and the J gene end by 0 bases; junction bases not matched to a gene: 13. The CDR3 totals 18 residues. This CDR3 is CASSQGTSRGLYQETQYF. The CDR3 coding sequence is TGTGCCAGCAGTCAAGGGACTAGCCGAGGCCTGTACCAAGAGACCCAGTACTTC.

This rearrangement joins TRBV5-1 to TRBJ1-1; no clear D. Germline V gene lookup returns CDR1 SGHRS and CDR2 YFSETQ. The V and J ends lost 5 bases and 0 bases respectively, with 14 bases between them. This CDR3 contains 15 residues. CDR3 sequence reads: CASRWRVGMNTEAFF. The CDR3 bases are TGCGCCAGCAGGTGGAGGGTAGGCATGAACACTGAAGCTTTCTTT.

V is TRBV4-1 and J is TRBJ2-7, with D maybe TRBD2 (5 bases). The ends were cut back, 2 bases at V and 3 bases at J, with 11 bases in the middle. This CDR3 comprises 14 residues. Germline V gene sequence: CDR1 MGHRA, CDR2 YSYEKL. The CDR3 loop is CASSQKDGGYEQYF. The DNA for the CDR3 is TGCGCCAGCAGCCAAAAGGACGGAGGCTACGAGCAGTACTTC.

The J gene is TRBJ2-7, the V gene TRBV5-1; the match to TRBD1 covers 10 bases. The ends lost 3 bases at V and 5 bases at J; junction bases unmatched: 8. CDR1 SGHRS and CDR2 YFSETQ come from the germline V gene. CDR3 length: 15 amino acids. CDR3 protein: CASSSGTGESHEQYF. The CDR3, as DNA: TGCGCCAGCAGCTCAGGGACAGGGGAATCCCACGAGCAGTACTTC.

As DNA, the CDR3 is TGTGCCAGCAGCTTACTAGCGGGAGGCCCTGGGGAGCTGTTTTTT. This sequence encodes CASSLLAGGPGELFF. The genes are TRBV11-2 and TRBJ2-2; 11 nucleotides agree with TRBD2. This CDR3 spans 15 amino acids. CDR1 and CDR2 (germline): SGHAT, FQNNGV. Trimming removed 2 bases from V and 8 bases from J; junction bases left unmatched: 4.